This T cell receptor (beta chain) was identified during a study of tumor-infiltrating lymphocytes in primary liver carcinoma. In the study overall: T1-T3 N0M0 was the stage of the tumors, which were roughly 4 to 10 cm across. Broader study findings: Significantly greater top-250-clone fractions characterized tumors relative to blood (p = 0.039).

Constant-region priming of about 500 ng total RNA yielded TCR beta cDNA. It was through three nested multiplex PCR rounds of slightly modified ARM-PCR that TCR beta libraries arose. Rounds one and two of PCR, each of about 10 cycles, were primed with TRBV1-TRBV30 forward primers and a C-beta reverse primer. TCRdb recomputed calls from the multiplex PCR reads with MiXCR, one row per CDR3 protein. The data show some 64,000 distinct CDR3 sequences, 71% seen once. This clonotype was recorded many times. The antigen remains unidentified. Co-extraction of RNA and DNA was performed on about 20-33 mg of unsorted bulk tissue. Between the trimmed V and J ends, which lost 4 bases and 6 bases, there was a span of 15 bases. The CDR3 totals 14 residues. Germline V gene sequence: CDR1 SQVTM, CDR2 ANQGSEA.

This sequence joins TRBV29-1 and TRBJ2-2; D may be TRBD1 (6 bases). The sample consisted of liver tumor tissue from sampling region 4. The subset denotes: tumor region T4, right-lateral pole. The clonotype originates from a man between 40 and 49 years old with primary liver carcinoma and hepatitis B virus infection. The CDR3 here is CSVGEQGGAGELFF. CDR3 nucleotide sequence: TGCAGCGTTGGAGAACAGGGTGGAGCCGGGGAGCTGTTTTTT.